Reported below is one T cell receptor beta chain. These data are taken from a study of CD8 T cells in Susac syndrome. With random hexamers, about 0.5 to 1 ug RNA was reverse transcribed. TCRdb passed the immunoSEQ multiplex PCR reads through MiXCR, listing each CDR3 protein once. The sample includes roughly 200,000 distinct CDR3 sequences, just under 95% of them seen just once. CDR1 and CDR2 (germline): GTSNPN, SVGIG (reference sequence). This CDR3 has 13 residues. Trimming at V came to 3 bases and at J to 3 bases, leaving 4 bases not matched to a gene. This chain connects TRBV30 to TRBJ1-1; TRBD1 matches 7 bases. The sequencing sample was made of CD4+ T cells from PBMCs. This receptor was taken from a human donor with multiple sclerosis. CDR3 nucleotide sequence: TGTGCCTGGAGCAACAGGGGTTACACTGAAGCTTTCTTT. It specifies CAWSNRGYTEAFF.